This TCR beta chain was identified during a study of blood T cell repertoires in COVID-19. The assay was immunoSEQ multiplex PCR, and TCRdb's table has in-frame clones only and misses some. The sample has some 190,000 clones; approximately 80% are singletons. Participants, about 18 to 90 years old, spanned fewer than 30 US areas. Unmatched junction bases numbered 4, after V lost 1 base and J lost 4 bases. CDR1 GTSNPN and CDR2 SVGIG come from the germline V gene (reference sequence). This CDR3 comprises 14 residues. Sample: PBMCs or T cells enriched from blood (not recorded which). The V and J genes are TRBV30 and TRBJ2-7, with 10 positions matching TRBD2. This TCR came from a man between 60 and 75 years old who had been exposed to COVID-19. CDR3 region: CAWSGLAGIYEQYF. Here the CDR3 DNA reads TGTGCCTGGAGTGGACTAGCGGGCATTTACGAGCAGTACTTC. The whole variable domain, remainder taken from reference TRBV30 and TRBJ2-7, is SQTIHQWPATLVQPVGSPLSLECTVEGTSNPNLYWYRQAAGRGLQLLFYSVGIGQISSEVPQNLSASRPQDRQFILSSKKLLLSDSGFYLCAWSGLAGIYEQYFGPGTRLTVT.